This T cell receptor (beta chain) was recorded in a study of OX40 agonist ivuxolimab in advanced cancers. Whole-study results and caveats: Clonal expansion was seen in CD4+ and CD8+ blood T cells by week 6 at 0.1 to 3.0 mg/kg.

CDR3 length: 12 amino acids. Germline CDR1 SGHTA, CDR2 FQGNSA. The V gene lost 2 bases and the J gene lost 0 bases, with 2 bases spanning the gap. A note on this clone: Antigen: not known. Other DNA variants within this sample encode the same CDR3.

Patients were excluded for autoimmune disease history or systemic immunosuppression. Peripheral blood came from all dose cohorts at three timepoints. TCRdb's table, derived via immunoSEQ multiplex PCR, lists solely in-frame clones and lacks some. The table has about 94,000 clones, roughly 95% seen once. The source of this sequence is an adult with an advanced solid tumor such as melanoma, head and neck, liver or kidney cancer. Sequences were derived from CD4+ or CD8+ T cells sorted from blood, sampled in a trial of the OX40 agonist ivuxolimab. The J gene is TRBJ2-7, the V gene TRBV7-2; no firm D call. CDR3 DNA sequence: TGTGCCAGCAGCTTAAGCTCCTACGAGCAGTACTTC. Translating it yields CASSLSSYEQYF.